This T cell receptor beta chain is drawn from a study of technical replicates of blood from four donors. This CDR3 has 15 residues. Trimming pared 6 bases from V and 0 bases from J, leaving 15 bases between. In germline, CDR1 is LGHNA, CDR2 YSLEER. Only one count was recorded for this clone. The data were produced by immunoSEQ multiplex PCR, yet TCRdb's version contains in-frame clones alone and is incomplete. In the table there are 65,000 to 85,000 clones, 94% of which are singletons. The sequence came from a human donor in good health. V and J are TRBV4-3 and TRBJ2-7, with D maybe TRBD1 (6 bases). The sequenced sample was T cells isolated from PBMCs. Here the CDR3 reads CASSHGRRGSYEQYF. The CDR3 DNA reads TGCGCCAGCAGTCATGGTCGCAGGGGCTCCTACGAGCAGTACTTC.